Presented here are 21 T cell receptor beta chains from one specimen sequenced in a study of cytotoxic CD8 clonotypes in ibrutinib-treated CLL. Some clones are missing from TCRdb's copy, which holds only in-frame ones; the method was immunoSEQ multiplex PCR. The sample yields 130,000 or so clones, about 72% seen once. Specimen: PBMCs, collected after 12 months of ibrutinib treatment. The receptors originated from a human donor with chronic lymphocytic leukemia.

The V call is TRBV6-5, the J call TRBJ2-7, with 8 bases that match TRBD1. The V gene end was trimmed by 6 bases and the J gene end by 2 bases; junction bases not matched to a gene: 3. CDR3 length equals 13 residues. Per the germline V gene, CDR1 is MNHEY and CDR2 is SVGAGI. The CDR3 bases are TGTGCCAGCAGAAACAGGGGGGCCTACGAGCAGTACTTC. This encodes CASRNRGAYEQYF.

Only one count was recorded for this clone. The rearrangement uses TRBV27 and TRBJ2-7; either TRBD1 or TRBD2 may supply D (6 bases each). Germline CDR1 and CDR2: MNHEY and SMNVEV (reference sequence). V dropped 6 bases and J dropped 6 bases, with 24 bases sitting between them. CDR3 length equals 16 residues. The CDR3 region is CASSFGGQYIVSEQYF. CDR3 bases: TGTGCCAGCAGCTTTGGGGGGCAGTATATTGTCAGCGAGCAGTACTTC.

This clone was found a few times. The CDR3: CASSPSNTGELFF. CDR3 nucleotide sequence: TGTGCCAGCTCACCGTCCAACACCGGGGAGCTGTTTTTT. This rearrangement joins TRBV18 to TRBJ2-2; the D is unclear. Germline CDR1 is KGHSH and CDR2 is LQKENI. This CDR3 is 13 amino acids long. V was cut by 3 bases and J by 2 bases, with 4 bases left in between.

The DNA of the CDR3 is TGTGCCTGGAGTGGTCCGGGAGGGGACGAGCAGTACTTC. Protein product: CAWSGPGGDEQYF. The rearrangement uses TRBV30 and TRBJ2-7; the match to TRBD2 covers 8 bases. Germline loops: CDR1 GTSNPN, CDR2 SVGIG (reference sequence). This CDR3 has 13 amino acids. The V gene end was trimmed by 1 base and the J gene end by 5 bases; junction bases not matched to a gene: 4.

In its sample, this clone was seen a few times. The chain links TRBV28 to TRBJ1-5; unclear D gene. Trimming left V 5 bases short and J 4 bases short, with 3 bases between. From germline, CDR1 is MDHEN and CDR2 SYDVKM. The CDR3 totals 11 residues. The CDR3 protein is CASSRNQPQHF. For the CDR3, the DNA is TGTGCCAGCAGTCGTAATCAGCCCCAGCATTTT.

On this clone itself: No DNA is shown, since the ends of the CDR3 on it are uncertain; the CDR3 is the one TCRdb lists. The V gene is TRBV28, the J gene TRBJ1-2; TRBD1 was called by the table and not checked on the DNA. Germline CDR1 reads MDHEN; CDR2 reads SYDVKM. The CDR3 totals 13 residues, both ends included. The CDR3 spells CASSFLEVGLGTF.

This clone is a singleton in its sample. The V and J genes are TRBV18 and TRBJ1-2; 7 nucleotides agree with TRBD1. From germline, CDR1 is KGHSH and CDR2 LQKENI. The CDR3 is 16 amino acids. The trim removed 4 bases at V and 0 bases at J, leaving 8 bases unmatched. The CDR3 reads CASSQITGTANYGYTF. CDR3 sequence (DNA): TGTGCCAGCTCACAAATAACCGGGACAGCTAACTATGGCTACACCTTC.

Here the CDR3 reads CASSIGGFTDTQYF. In DNA form, the CDR3 reads TGTGCCAGTAGTATAGGAGGCTTCACAGATACGCAGTATTTT. This chain links TRBV19 with TRBJ2-3; no firm D call. This CDR3 is 14 amino acids long. V was clipped by 1 base and J by 2 bases, with 7 bases between them. CDR1 is LNHDA and CDR2 is SQIVND in the germline V gene (reference sequence).

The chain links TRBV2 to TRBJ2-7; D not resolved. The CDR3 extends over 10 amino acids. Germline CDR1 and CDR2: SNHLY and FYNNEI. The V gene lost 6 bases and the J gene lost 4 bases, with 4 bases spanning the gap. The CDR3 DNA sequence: TGTGCCAGCAGCGTTTACGAGCAGTACTTC. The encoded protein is CASSVYEQYF.

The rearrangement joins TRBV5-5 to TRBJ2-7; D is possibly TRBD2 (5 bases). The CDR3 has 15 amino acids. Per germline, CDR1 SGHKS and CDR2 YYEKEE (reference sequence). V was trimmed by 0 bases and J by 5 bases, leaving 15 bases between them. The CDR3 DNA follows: TGTGCCAGCAGCTTGGTCCTTCCGGGATCCCACGAGCAGTACTTC. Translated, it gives CASSLVLPGSHEQYF.

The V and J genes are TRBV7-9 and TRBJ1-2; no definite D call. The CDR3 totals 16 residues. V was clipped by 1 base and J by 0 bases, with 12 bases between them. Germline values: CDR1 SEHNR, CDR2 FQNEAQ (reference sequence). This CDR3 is CASSLGPSLANYGYTF. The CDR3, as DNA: TGTGCCAGCAGCTTAGGACCGAGCTTAGCTAACTATGGCTACACCTTC. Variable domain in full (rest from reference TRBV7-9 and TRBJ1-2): DTGVSQNPRHKITKRGQNVTFRCDPISEHNRLYWYRQTLGQGPEFLTYFQNEAQLEKSRLLSDRFSAERPKGSFSTLEIQRTEQGDSAMYLCASSLGPSLANYGYTFGSGTRLTVV.

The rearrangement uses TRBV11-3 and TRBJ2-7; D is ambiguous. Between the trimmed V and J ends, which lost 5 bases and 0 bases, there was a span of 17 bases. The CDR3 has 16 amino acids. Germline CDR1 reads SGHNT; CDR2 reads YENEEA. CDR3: CASSPFEAVSSYEQYF. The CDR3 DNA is TGTGCCAGCAGCCCATTTGAAGCCGTGAGCTCCTACGAGCAGTACTTC.

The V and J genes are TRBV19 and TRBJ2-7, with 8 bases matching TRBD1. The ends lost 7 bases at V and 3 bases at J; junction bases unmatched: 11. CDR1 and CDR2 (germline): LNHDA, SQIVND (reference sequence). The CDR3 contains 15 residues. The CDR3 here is CASTKQGAPFYEQYF. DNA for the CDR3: TGTGCCAGTACCAAGCAGGGGGCTCCGTTCTACGAGCAGTACTTC. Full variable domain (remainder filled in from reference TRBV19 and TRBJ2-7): DGGITQSPKYLFRKEGQNVTLSCEQNLNHDAMYWYRQDPGQGLRLIYYSQIVNDFQKGDIAEGYSVSREKKESFPLTVTSAQKNPTAFYLCASTKQGAPFYEQYFGPGTRLTVT.

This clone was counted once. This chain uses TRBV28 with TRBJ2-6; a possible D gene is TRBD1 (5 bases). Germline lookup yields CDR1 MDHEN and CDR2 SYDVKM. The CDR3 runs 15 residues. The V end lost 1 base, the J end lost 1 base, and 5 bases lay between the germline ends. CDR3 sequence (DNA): TGTGCCAGCAGTTTATACAGGTCTGGGGCCAACGTCCTGACTTTC. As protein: CASSLYRSGANVLTF.

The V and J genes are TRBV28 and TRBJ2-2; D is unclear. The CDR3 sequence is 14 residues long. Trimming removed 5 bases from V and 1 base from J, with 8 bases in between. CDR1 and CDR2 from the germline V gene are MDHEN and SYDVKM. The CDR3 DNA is TGTGCCAGCAGTCGAGCTGGGAACACCGGGGAGCTGTTTTTT. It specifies CASSRAGNTGELFF.

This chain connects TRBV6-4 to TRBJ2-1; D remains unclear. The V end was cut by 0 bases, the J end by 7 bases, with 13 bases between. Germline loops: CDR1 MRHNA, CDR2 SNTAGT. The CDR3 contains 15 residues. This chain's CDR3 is CASSDSVGFVNEQFF. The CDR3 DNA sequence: TGTGCCAGCAGTGACTCGGTAGGGTTTGTAAATGAGCAGTTCTTC.

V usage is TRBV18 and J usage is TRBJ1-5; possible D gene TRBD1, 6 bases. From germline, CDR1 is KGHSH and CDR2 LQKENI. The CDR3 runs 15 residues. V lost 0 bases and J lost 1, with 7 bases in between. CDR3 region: CASSPPGTSNQPQHF. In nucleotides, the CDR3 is TGTGCCAGCTCACCACCCGGGACAAGCAATCAGCCCCAGCATTTT.

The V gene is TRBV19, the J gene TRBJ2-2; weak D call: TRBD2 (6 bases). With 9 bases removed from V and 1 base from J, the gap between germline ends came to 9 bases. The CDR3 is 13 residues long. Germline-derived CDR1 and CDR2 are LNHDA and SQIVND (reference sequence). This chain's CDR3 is CASTSQNTGELFF. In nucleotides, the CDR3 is TGTGCCAGCACTAGCCAGAACACCGGGGAGCTGTTTTTT. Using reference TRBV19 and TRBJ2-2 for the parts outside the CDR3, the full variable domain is DGGITQSPKYLFRKEGQNVTLSCEQNLNHDAMYWYRQDPGQGLRLIYYSQIVNDFQKGDIAEGYSVSREKKESFPLTVTSAQKNPTAFYLCASTSQNTGELFFGEGSRLTVL.

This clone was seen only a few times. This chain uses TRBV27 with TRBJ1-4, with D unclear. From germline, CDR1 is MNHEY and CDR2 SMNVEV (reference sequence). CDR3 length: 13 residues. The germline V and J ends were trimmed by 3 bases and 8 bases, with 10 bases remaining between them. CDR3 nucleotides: TGTGCCAGCAGTTTGGTCTTTGAAGAAAAACTGTTTTTT. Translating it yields CASSLVFEEKLFF.

The CDR3 is CASISLYEQYF. CDR3 nucleotide sequence: TGTGCCAGCATCTCCCTCTACGAGCAGTACTTC. The gene calls are TRBV27 and TRBJ2-7; D gene uncertain. CDR1 is MNHEY and CDR2 is SMNVEV in the germline V gene (reference sequence). This CDR3 spans 11 amino acids. Trimming removed 7 bases at V and 3 bases at J, with 7 bases between.

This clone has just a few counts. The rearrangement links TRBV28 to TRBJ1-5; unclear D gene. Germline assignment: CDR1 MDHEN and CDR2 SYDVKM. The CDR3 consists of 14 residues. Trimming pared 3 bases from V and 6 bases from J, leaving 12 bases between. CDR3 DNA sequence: TGTGCCAGCAGTTTGGGGAGGGATGCTCAGCCCCAGCATTTT. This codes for CASSLGRDAQPQHF.